A selection of T cell receptor beta chains follows, all from one sample in a study of shared clonotypes between healthy human individuals. Measured with immunoSEQ multiplex PCR; TCRdb has only the in-frame clones, and not every one. Of approximately 2,000,000 clones listed, approximately 90% were seen once; the top ten hold 0.3% to 0.4%. Sequencing was carried out using naive CD4+ T cells from PBMCs. The receptors were sampled from a man aged 18-30 years in good health. Some clones in this sample may be carry-over from other donors' samples. The CDR3 runs from the conserved cysteine through the conserved F or W. A D gene is named only where the DNA matches it firmly. Clone size, where shown, is once, few, many, or a class for clones that have expanded.

DNA,CDR3,J,V,D,size
TGTGCCAGCAGAACAGGGGGAACTGAAGCTTTCTTT,CASRTGGTEAFF,TRBJ1-1,TRBV28,TRBD1,-
TGTGCCAGCAGTGAAGGAGGGGTCTCCTACAATGAGCAGTTCTTC,CASSEGGVSYNEQFF,TRBJ2-1,TRBV7-3,-,-
TGTGCCAGCAGTGAAAACTCTGGGGCCAACGTCCTGACTTTC,CASSENSGANVLTF,TRBJ2-6,TRBV2,-,few
TGTGCCAGCAGCTTACGCACAGATACGCAGTATTTT,CASSLRTDTQYF,TRBJ2-3,TRBV7-9,-,once
TGCAGCGTGGACGACAGGGGACGGCAGTACTTC,CSVDDRGRQYF,TRBJ2-7,TRBV29-1,TRBD1,-
TGTGCCAGCTCACCAGGGAAGCCCCAAGAGACCCAGTACTTC,CASSPGKPQETQYF,TRBJ2-5,TRBV18,-,-
TGTGCCAGCAGTGAATTTCAGGGGGGTGAAGCTTTCTTT,CASSEFQGGEAFF,TRBJ1-1,TRBV25-1,TRBD1,few
TGTGCCAGCAGCCCCCAGCCCTCCTCCAGACAATTGCAGTTCTTC,CASSPQPSSRQLQFF,TRBJ2-1,TRBV11-3,-,-
TGTGCCAGCAGCTTCTACACTGAAGCTTTCTTT,CASSFYTEAFF,TRBJ1-1,TRBV5-4,-,-
TGCACCAGCAGCCAAGGGTCCCTGTCGGGACTAGCGGGAAAAGAGACCCAGTACTTC,CTSSQGSLSGLAGKETQYF,TRBJ2-5,TRBV1,-,-
TGTGCCAGCAGCTTGTCCCGGGACACAGGCTCAGATACGCAGTATTTT,CASSLSRDTGSDTQYF,TRBJ2-3,TRBV7-9,-,-
TGTGCTAGTGCCGGGAGTACAGATACGCAGTATTTT,CASAGSTDTQYF,TRBJ2-3,TRBV12-5,-,-
TGCGCCAGCAGCTTGGGCGGCAATGAAAAACTGTTTTTT,CASSLGGNEKLFF,TRBJ1-4,TRBV5-1,-,-
TGCGCCAGCAGTGAGCGCAGGGGCCGGACCTACAATGAGCAGTTCTTC,CASSERRGRTYNEQFF,TRBJ2-1,TRBV10-1,-,-
TGTGCCAGCAGTTACGGGCAGGGACCCCTGGAGCAGTACTTC,CASSYGQGPLEQYF,TRBJ2-7,TRBV6-5,-,-
TGTGCCAGCAGCTCCACCTCTCTAGGGTGGGTGCAGTACTTC,CASSSTSLGWVQYF,TRBJ2-7,TRBV7-2,-,-
TGCAGTGCCGTGACAGCAGATACGCAGTATTTT,CSAVTADTQYF,TRBJ2-3,TRBV20-1,-,-
TGTGCCAGCAGTCCCACTCCGAATCAGCCCCAGCATTTT,CASSPTPNQPQHF,TRBJ1-5,TRBV28,-,-
TGTGCCAGTTCGGAGAGCAGGGGGTTCTTCTATGGCTACACCTTC,CASSESRGFFYGYTF,TRBJ1-2,TRBV27,TRBD1,-
TGTGCCAGCAGCTCCAGGGCGTTCTCCTACGAGCAGTACTTC,CASSSRAFSYEQYF,TRBJ2-7,TRBV7-2,-,-
TGTGCCTGGAGTGTGGGGGGGGCAGGAGGCTCTGGAAACACCATATATTTT,CAWSVGGAGGSGNTIYF,TRBJ1-3,TRBV30,-,-
TGTGCCAGCAGCTGGACAAGGGTATCCTACGAGCAGTACTTC,CASSWTRVSYEQYF,TRBJ2-7,TRBV7-2,-,-
TGTGCCAGCAGCGTAGCTGGAGACACTGAAGCTTTCTTT,CASSVAGDTEAFF,TRBJ1-1,TRBV9,-,-
TGTGCCACCAGCACTCCAGAGAAGTGGTTCTTC,CATSTPEKWFF,TRBJ2-1,TRBV15,-,-
TGTGCCAGCAGCCCGAGGACTAGCACAGATACGCAGTATTTT,CASSPRTSTDTQYF,TRBJ2-3,TRBV11-3,-,-
TGTGCCATCAGCGATGGGACAGGGGGCGCGAAGGATACGCAGTATTTT,CAISDGTGGAKDTQYF,TRBJ2-3,TRBV10-3,TRBD1,-
TGTGCCAGCAGGGTTACAGGGACGGGCGGAAAACTGTTTTTT,CASRVTGTGGKLFF,TRBJ1-4,TRBV28,-,-
TGCGCCAGCAGCTGGGGAACGGCGAACACTGAAGCTTTCTTT,CASSWGTANTEAFF,TRBJ1-1,TRBV5-1,-,-
TGTGCCAGCAGCGAGAGGGGTAGGGAGAACGAGCAGTACTTC,CASSERGRENEQYF,TRBJ2-7,TRBV9,-,-
TGTGCCAGCAGCTTAACCGGGACGTCCCAAGAGACCCAGTACTTC,CASSLTGTSQETQYF,TRBJ2-5,TRBV7-6,-,-
TGCGCCAGCAGCTTCACAGCGGGAAATAATGAGCAGTTCTTC,CASSFTAGNNEQFF,TRBJ2-1,TRBV5-1,TRBD2,-
TGTGCCAGCAGCTTAGCGGGAGGCACCTACAATGAGCAGTTCTTC,CASSLAGGTYNEQFF,TRBJ2-1,TRBV11-2,TRBD2,-
TGTGCCAGCAGCTTAGATGGGGGCGTCAGCAGGTACACCTTC,CASSLDGGVSRYTF,TRBJ1-2,TRBV7-6,-,-
TGTGCCAGCAGCTTAAGGGGGAACGGGAACACTGAAGCTTTCTTT,CASSLRGNGNTEAFF,TRBJ1-1,TRBV7-3,-,-
TGCGCCAGCAGCCAGGTTCGACAGGGAGAAGCTTTCTTT,CASSQVRQGEAFF,TRBJ1-1,TRBV4-3,TRBD1,-
TGTGCCAGCAGCTCACAGGCCCGGGCCTATGGCTACACCTTC,CASSSQARAYGYTF,TRBJ1-2,TRBV7-8,-,-
TGTGCCAGCAGTTACGGAGCTCTCTATGGCTACACCTTC,CASSYGALYGYTF,TRBJ1-2,TRBV6-5,-,-
TGTGCCAGCCTAATGCGGGACAGCAACACCGGGGAGCTGTTTTTT,CASLMRDSNTGELFF,TRBJ2-2,TRBV2,-,-
TGTGCCAGCAGTGCGACAGGGGGAACGAACACCGGGGAGCTGTTTTTT,CASSATGGTNTGELFF,TRBJ2-2,TRBV6-1,TRBD1,-
TGCGCCAGCAGCTTGAGACTAGCGGGCTTCTACAATGAGCAGTTCTTC,CASSLRLAGFYNEQFF,TRBJ2-1,TRBV5-1,TRBD2,-
TGCGCCAGCAGCTTATGGGCGGGAGTAGCGACAGATACGCAGTATTTT,CASSLWAGVATDTQYF,TRBJ2-3,TRBV5-1,TRBD2,once
TGTGCCAGCAGCTCATTCCACAAAAACATTCAGTACTTC,CASSSFHKNIQYF,TRBJ2-4,TRBV5-5,-,-
TGTGCCAGCAGCCCGACAGGGACCAGCTCCTACGAGCAGTACTTC,CASSPTGTSSYEQYF,TRBJ2-7,TRBV7-9,TRBD1,-
TGCGCCAGCAGCCCGGCAGGACAGGGGAACACTGAAGCTTTCTTT,CASSPAGQGNTEAFF,TRBJ1-1,TRBV5-1,TRBD1,-
TGTGCCAGCAGTCCCACTAGCGGGACCTACAATGAGCAGTTCTTC,CASSPTSGTYNEQFF,TRBJ2-1,TRBV9,TRBD2,-
TGCGCCAGCAGCCAAGATGGCCCTGCGGGGTCAGAAAAACTGTTTTTT,CASSQDGPAGSEKLFF,TRBJ1-4,TRBV4-3,-,-
TGTGCCACCTTCCGTATATTAACAGATACGCAGTATTTT,CATFRILTDTQYF,TRBJ2-3,TRBV28,-,-
TGCGCCAGCAGCAAGGGACAGGGGGTAGGCACCGGGGAGCTGTTTTTT,CASSKGQGVGTGELFF,TRBJ2-2,TRBV5-1,TRBD1,once